These T cell receptor beta chains were read from a single sample in a study of OX40 agonist ivuxolimab in advanced cancers. Here immunoSEQ multiplex PCR was the method, and the copy in TCRdb shows in-frame clones only, minus some. Here the sample spans more than 20,000 clones, around 85% being singletons. The sequenced sample was CD4+ or CD8+ T cells sorted from blood, obtained in a trial of the OX40 agonist ivuxolimab. The origin of the receptors is an adult with an advanced solid tumor such as melanoma, head and neck, liver or kidney cancer. Each CDR3 is given with its conserved first and last residue. A D gene is named only where the DNA matches it firmly. Size is stated for part of the rows, as once, few or many counts, or as a class when the clone is expanded.

j_gene: TRBJ1-1; d_gene: TRBD1; v_gene: TRBV7-9; abundance: few; CDR3aa: CASSQLTGLLNTEAFF; CDR3nt: TGTGCCAGCAGCCAGCTGACAGGGCTGTTGAACACTGAAGCTTTCTTT
j_gene: TRBJ2-7; d_gene: -; v_gene: TRBV19; abundance: -; CDR3aa: CASSIEFGGPYEQYF; CDR3nt: TGTGCCAGTAGTATAGAGTTCGGGGGCCCCTACGAGCAGTACTTC
j_gene: TRBJ1-3; d_gene: -; v_gene: TRBV7-9; abundance: -; CDR3aa: CASSSGSGNTIYF; CDR3nt: TGTGCCAGCAGCTCAGGCTCTGGAAACACCATATATTTT
j_gene: TRBJ2-1; d_gene: TRBD1; v_gene: TRBV14; abundance: -; CDR3aa: CASSHPGTDPYNEQFF; CDR3nt: TGTGCCAGCAGCCACCCCGGGACAGACCCTTACAATGAGCAGTTCTTC
j_gene: TRBJ2-1; d_gene: -; v_gene: TRBV6-6; abundance: -; CDR3aa: CATVSGNEQFF; CDR3nt: TGTGCCACCGTCTCAGGTAATGAGCAGTTCTTC
j_gene: TRBJ2-7; d_gene: -; v_gene: TRBV7-6; abundance: once; CDR3aa: CASSPLGGADEQYF; CDR3nt: TGTGCCAGCAGCCCTCTTGGGGGGGCTGACGAGCAGTACTTC
j_gene: TRBJ2-3; d_gene: TRBD1; v_gene: TRBV2; abundance: -; CDR3aa: CASSPGQGITDTQYF; CDR3nt: TGTGCCAGCAGCCCGGGACAGGGGATCACAGATACGCAGTATTTT
j_gene: TRBJ2-1; d_gene: TRBD2; v_gene: TRBV10-3; abundance: -; CDR3aa: CAISDLFGLAGDESSYNEQFF; CDR3nt: TGTGCCATCAGTGACCTGTTTGGCCTAGCGGGGGACGAGAGCTCCTACAATGAGCAGTTCTTC
j_gene: TRBJ1-1; d_gene: -; v_gene: TRBV5-6; abundance: -; CDR3aa: CASSLDGMNTEAFF; CDR3nt: TGTGCCAGCAGCTTGGACGGTATGAACACTGAAGCTTTCTTT
j_gene: TRBJ1-4; d_gene: -; v_gene: TRBV27; abundance: -; CDR3aa: CASTTAGLTKRSEKLFF; CDR3nt: TGTGCCAGCACCACGGCGGGTCTTACGAAAAGAAGTGAAAAACTGTTTTTT
j_gene: TRBJ1-2; d_gene: -; v_gene: TRBV2; abundance: -; CDR3aa: CASSELGGAVGYTF; CDR3nt: TGTGCCAGCAGTGAATTGGGGGGGGCGGTTGGCTACACCTTC
j_gene: TRBJ2-1; d_gene: -; v_gene: TRBV7-9; abundance: -; CDR3aa: CASSPGTDSYNEQFF; CDR3nt: TGTGCCAGCAGCCCGGGCACCGATTCCTACAATGAGCAGTTCTTC
j_gene: TRBJ2-5; d_gene: TRBD1; v_gene: TRBV19; abundance: -; CDR3aa: CASSTYRGPRDQETQYF; CDR3nt: TGTGCCAGTAGTACATACAGGGGTCCACGGGACCAAGAGACCCAGTACTTC
j_gene: TRBJ1-3; d_gene: -; v_gene: TRBV6-5; abundance: -; CDR3aa: CASSTGNRNTIYF; CDR3nt: TGTGCCAGCAGCACCGGGAATCGAAACACCATATATTTT
j_gene: TRBJ2-7; d_gene: -; v_gene: TRBV7-9; abundance: -; CDR3aa: CASSPGGDEQYF; CDR3nt: TGTGCCAGCAGCCCAGGAGGGGACGAGCAGTACTTC
j_gene: TRBJ1-5; d_gene: -; v_gene: TRBV5-6; abundance: once; CDR3aa: CASSSMVDQPQHF; CDR3nt: TGTGCCAGCAGCTCCATGGTGGATCAGCCCCAGCATTTT
j_gene: TRBJ2-7; d_gene: TRBD2; v_gene: TRBV6-5; abundance: once; CDR3aa: CAGSRGTSVFEQYF; CDR3nt: TGTGCCGGCAGCAGGGGGACTAGCGTTTTCGAGCAGTACTTC
j_gene: TRBJ2-7; d_gene: -; v_gene: TRBV2; abundance: once; CDR3aa: CARGGGVEQYF; CDR3nt: TGTGCCAGAGGGGGAGGGGTCGAGCAGTACTTC
j_gene: TRBJ1-1; d_gene: TRBD1; v_gene: TRBV10-3; abundance: -; CDR3aa: CATSFFGQGAEAFF; CDR3nt: TGTGCCACTTCGTTTTTCGGACAGGGTGCTGAAGCTTTCTTT
j_gene: TRBJ2-3; d_gene: TRBD2; v_gene: TRBV7-6; abundance: -; CDR3aa: CASSLTSGGAADTQYF; CDR3nt: TGTGCCAGCAGCTTAACTAGCGGGGGGGCCGCAGATACGCAGTATTTT
j_gene: TRBJ2-5; d_gene: TRBD2; v_gene: TRBV2; abundance: many; CDR3aa: CASSDLAGSQETQYF; CDR3nt: TGTGCCAGCAGTGACCTAGCGGGGAGCCAAGAGACCCAGTACTTC
j_gene: TRBJ2-7; d_gene: TRBD2; v_gene: TRBV27; abundance: -; CDR3aa: CASSLTSGGSGEQYF; CDR3nt: TGTGCCAGCAGTTTGACTAGCGGGGGGTCGGGGGAGCAGTACTTC
j_gene: TRBJ1-2; d_gene: -; v_gene: TRBV29-1; abundance: -; CDR3aa: CSVGGVPANYGYTF; CDR3nt: TGCAGCGTTGGGGGAGTGCCAGCTAACTATGGCTACACCTTC
j_gene: TRBJ2-7; d_gene: TRBD2; v_gene: TRBV7-9; abundance: once; CDR3aa: CASSLVGTSDEQYF; CDR3nt: TGTGCCAGCAGCTTAGTGGGGACTAGCGACGAGCAGTACTTC
j_gene: TRBJ1-6; d_gene: TRBD1; v_gene: TRBV4-2; abundance: -; CDR3aa: CASSQGGTDSPLHF; CDR3nt: TGTGCCAGCAGCCAAGGCGGGACAGATTCACCCCTCCACTTT